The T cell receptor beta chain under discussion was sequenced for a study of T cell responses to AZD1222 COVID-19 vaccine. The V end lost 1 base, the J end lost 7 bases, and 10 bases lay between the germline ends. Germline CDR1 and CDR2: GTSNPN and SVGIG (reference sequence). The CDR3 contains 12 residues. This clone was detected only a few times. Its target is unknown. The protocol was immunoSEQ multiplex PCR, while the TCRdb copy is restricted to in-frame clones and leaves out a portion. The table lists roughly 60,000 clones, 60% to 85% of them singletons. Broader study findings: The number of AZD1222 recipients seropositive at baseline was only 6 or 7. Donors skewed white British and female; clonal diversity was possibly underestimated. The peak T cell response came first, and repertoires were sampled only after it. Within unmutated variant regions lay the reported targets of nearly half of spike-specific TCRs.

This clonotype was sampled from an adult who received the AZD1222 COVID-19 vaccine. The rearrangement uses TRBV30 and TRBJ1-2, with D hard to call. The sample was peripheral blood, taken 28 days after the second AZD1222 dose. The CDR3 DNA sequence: TGTGCCTGGAGTGCCGGCAGGACTGGCTACACCTTC. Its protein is CAWSAGRTGYTF.